This T cell receptor (beta chain) derives from a study of tissue T cells after allogeneic stem cell transplantation. Study-level points and caveats: Motif-based clustering found tissue-specific repertoire signatures shared across patients, though few clones were shared. Anatomically similar tissues had similar TCR repertoires within each patient. Sampling depth was limited, and the cohort was small and clinically varied.

Concerning this clone itself: Its matching antigen is unknown. Gene names and germline match the mouse. Read data end 1 residue before the CDR3 end; the end is taken from the germline J gene.

CDR3 sequences, V/J genes, frequencies and template counts came from survey-depth TCRbeta sequencing. The method was immunoSEQ multiplex PCR; TCRdb's version includes in-frame clones alone and lacks a portion of them. Among more than 45,000 clones listed, roughly 73% were seen once. The junction had 1 base not matched to a gene; V was cut back by 0 bases and J by 2 bases. CDR1 and CDR2 (germline): NNHNN, SYGAGS (reference sequence). The length of the CDR3 is 15 residues. Source material: sorted cells pooled from one or two spleens. This clonotype was obtained from a pool of C57BL/6 mice in good health. V gene TRBV13-2 combines with J gene TRBJ2-2, with TRBD2 matching 7 bases. Partial CDR3 DNA: TGTGCCAGCGGTGATGTTGGGGGGAACACCGGGCAGCTCTAC. It encodes CASGDVGGNTGQLY. The CDR3, in full, reads CASGDVGGNTGQLYF.